This T cell receptor (beta chain) was recorded in a study of shared clonotypes between healthy human individuals. It was at deep level that the assay was run. The repertoire was sequenced with immunoSEQ multiplex PCR; TCRdb's copy has only in-frame clones and lacks some. This sample has 740,000 or so clones; around three quarters occur once, and the top ten carry around 2%. Trimming took 2 bases from V and 3 from J, leaving 14 bases between them. CDR1 and CDR2 (germline): GTSNPN, SVGIG (reference sequence). The CDR3 runs to 14 residues. Partitioning of CD4+ cells yielded a CD45RA+ naive subset and a CD45RA-negative memory subset.

This clonotype originated in a woman aged 25 to 39 in good health. Sample: memory CD4+ T cells sorted from blood. Subset denoted: CD45RA-negative fraction. The genes are TRBV30 and TRBJ2-7; the D gene is possibly TRBD1 (5 bases). The CDR3 region is CAWSQGVANYEQYF. The DNA for the CDR3 is TGTGCCTGGAGTCAGGGCGTCGCGAACTACGAGCAGTACTTC.